This passage covers 19 T cell receptor beta chains from one sample sequenced in a study of metastatic and nonmetastatic thyroid tumors. MiXCR was used by TCRdb to re-call the PCR reads. The sample records roughly 34,000 clones, 33% being singletons. Treatment of any kind had been given to no patient before thyroid surgery. The sample taken for sequencing was tumor tissue. These receptors originate from a female donor with papillary thyroid cancer or a benign thyroid nodule (not recorded which). Some clones in this sample may be carry-over from other donors' samples.

The rearrangement joins TRBV20-1 to TRBJ2-2; D may be TRBD1 or TRBD2 (5 bases each). The ends were cut back, 3 bases at V and 6 bases at J, with 11 bases in the middle. This CDR3 region has 13 residues. Germline V gene lookup returns CDR1 DFQATT and CDR2 SNEGSKA (reference sequence). The CDR3 DNA reads TGCAGTGCTAGGGGACCATTCGCCGGGGAGCTGTTTTTT. Translated: CSARGPFAGELFF.

In its sample, this clone was seen a few times. The chain uses TRBV7-8 and TRBJ1-6; D is uncertain. This CDR3 comprises 15 residues. Per germline, CDR1 SGHVS and CDR2 FQNEAQ. V dropped 6 bases and J dropped 7 bases, with 16 bases sitting between them. This chain's CDR3 is CASRSKDGVNSPLHF. The CDR3 nucleotides are TGTGCCAGCAGGTCAAAGGACGGAGTAAATTCACCCCTCCACTTT.

This clone was seen only once. The V gene is TRBV20-1, the J gene TRBJ2-7; either TRBD1 or TRBD2 may fit D (5 bases each). CDR3 length: 15 amino acids. Per germline, CDR1 DFQATT and CDR2 SNEGSKA (reference sequence). Trimming removed 0 bases at V and 2 bases at J, with 14 bases between. The CDR3 nucleotides read TGCAGTGCTAGAGATCGCAGCGGACATCCCTACGAGCAGTACTTC. Protein sequence: CSARDRSGHPYEQYF.

The V and J genes are TRBV7-9 and TRBJ1-3; D is uncertain. The CDR3 is 14 residues long. Germline V gene sequence: CDR1 SEHNR, CDR2 FQNEAQ (reference sequence). V was shortened by 2 bases and J by 1 base, with 6 bases between the two germline ends. CDR3 protein: CASSLTGSGNTIYF. CDR3 sequence (DNA): TGTGCCAGCAGCTTAACGGGGTCTGGAAACACCATATATTTT.

The rearrangement joins TRBV19 to TRBJ2-7; 7 bases are a match to TRBD1. There are 15 residues in the CDR3. Unmatched junction bases numbered 8, after V lost 4 bases and J lost 2 bases. Germline V gives CDR1 LNHDA, CDR2 SQIVND (reference sequence). The CDR3 DNA follows: TGTGCCAGTAGTACGAGGGAGACAGGGACCTACGAGCAGTACTTC. It codes for CASSTRETGTYEQYF.

The V call is TRBV2, the J call TRBJ1-1; TRBD1 matches at 7 bases. This CDR3 region has 14 residues. Germline CDR1 and CDR2: SNHLY and FYNNEI. The trim removed 6 bases at V and 5 bases at J, leaving 9 bases unmatched. Here the CDR3 DNA reads TGTGCCAGCAGGATGACAGGGTGGGGAACTGAAGCTTTCTTT. It is translated as CASRMTGWGTEAFF.

The V call is TRBV5-1, the J call TRBJ1-3; weak D call: TRBD1 (5 bases). Germline loops: CDR1 SGHRS, CDR2 YFSETQ. The CDR3 sequence is 17 residues long. V lost 4 bases and J lost 4, with 21 bases in between. CDR3: CASSLGGTSRRGNTIYF. CDR3 sequence (DNA): TGCGCCAGCAGCCTGGGGGGTACGTCCCGTCGAGGAAACACCATATATTTT.

The chain recombines TRBV6-1 with TRBJ2-3; 13 bases fit TRBD2. Trimming cost V 7 bases and J 5 bases; bases outside gene matches: 6. Per the germline V gene, CDR1 is MNHNS and CDR2 is SASEGT. This CDR3 is 15 amino acids long. The CDR3, as DNA: TGTGCCAGCACACCGACTAGCGGGGGGCTAGATACGCAGTATTTT. Translating it yields CASTPTSGGLDTQYF.

This clone has a handful of counts. The chain is built from TRBV6-6 and TRBJ1-1; weak D call: TRBD1 (5 bases). CDR3 size: 14 residues. The V end lost 2 bases, the J end lost 4 bases, and 11 bases lay between the germline ends. Germline V gives CDR1 MNHNY, CDR2 SVGAGI (reference sequence). DNA of the CDR3: TGTGCCAGCAGTTACAGCTCAGACAGCACTGAAGCTTTCTTT. Protein sequence: CASSYSSDSTEAFF.

In its sample, this clone ranks as medium-sized (0.01 to 0.1%). The J gene is TRBJ1-4, the V gene TRBV5-4, with D hard to call. Germline V gene lookup returns CDR1 SGHNT and CDR2 YYREEE (reference sequence). The length of the CDR3 is 15 residues. The germline V and J ends were trimmed by 4 bases and 4 bases, with 14 bases remaining between them. CDR3 in DNA: TGTGCCAGCAGCAGAACAACGGCGATTAATGAAAAACTGTTTTTT. Protein sequence: CASSRTTAINEKLFF.

The chain employs TRBV7-6 and TRBJ2-7, with a tentative D call TRBD1 (5 bases). V was trimmed by 0 bases and J by 0 bases, leaving 9 bases between them. The CDR3 spans 15 residues. Germline CDR1 and CDR2: SGHVS and FNYEAQ. CDR3 residues: CASSLAGRSSYEQYF. For the CDR3, the DNA is TGTGCCAGCAGCTTAGCGGGGCGTAGCTCCTACGAGCAGTACTTC.

This chain connects TRBV6-1 to TRBJ2-7, with TRBD1 matching over 8 bases. Trimming cost V 5 bases and J 6 bases; bases outside gene matches: 12. The CDR3 consists of 15 residues. Germline V gives CDR1 MNHNS, CDR2 SASEGT. The CDR3, as DNA: TGTGCCAGCAGTCCCTGGACAGGGACTCGCCGCGAGCAGTACTTC. This translates into CASSPWTGTRREQYF.

The chain links TRBV12-3 or TRBV12-4 to TRBJ1-1, with 10 bases identical to TRBD1. The CDR3 spans 14 residues. J lost 7 bases, V lost 4 bases, and 6 bases had no gene match. For the CDR3, the DNA is TGTGCCAGCAGTTCAACCGGGACAGGGGTTGAAGCTTTCTTT. It translates to CASSSTGTGVEAFF.

This chain connects TRBV7-2 to TRBJ1-2; 7 bases line up with TRBD1. V lost 6 bases and J lost 3; bases outside the gene matches: 10. Per germline, CDR1 SGHTA and CDR2 FQGNSA. The CDR3 extends over 15 amino acids. CDR3 sequence (DNA): TGTGCCAGCAGTCTTGACAGGGTAGGGGACTATGGCTACACCTTC. Protein: CASSLDRVGDYGYTF.

The chain employs TRBV28 and TRBJ1-2; D unresolved. Germline lookup yields CDR1 MDHEN and CDR2 SYDVKM. Trimming pared 10 bases from V and 0 bases from J, leaving 18 bases between. The CDR3 covers 15 residues. The CDR3, as DNA: TGTGCCACCTTTCCCGAACGCCTTACTAACTATGGCTACACCTTC. Its translation is CATFPERLTNYGYTF.

V usage is TRBV12-3 or TRBV12-4 and J usage is TRBJ2-2; 9 bases are a match to TRBD1. The CDR3 loop spans 14 amino acids. V trimming: 6 bases; J trimming: 7 bases; junction bases outside the gene matches: 6. This CDR3 reads CASSRQGVIGELFF. Here the CDR3 DNA reads TGTGCCAGCAGCAGACAGGGGGTTATCGGGGAGCTGTTTTTT.

The chain has TRBV11-2 and TRBJ2-5; D is tentatively TRBD1 or TRBD2 (5 bases each). Trimming stripped 4 bases from V and 1 base from J, with 13 bases between. CDR3 length: 15 amino acids. The germline V gene has CDR1 SGHAT and CDR2 FQNNGV. The CDR3 loop reads CASSSRPGPQETQYF. CDR3 nucleotides: TGTGCCAGCAGCTCCCGCCCGGGACCCCAAGAGACCCAGTACTTC.

V gene TRBV7-6 combines with J gene TRBJ2-1; D gene ambiguous. V was pared by 5 bases and J by 8 bases, with 10 bases between. This CDR3 has 12 amino acids. Germline V gene lookup returns CDR1 SGHVS and CDR2 FNYEAQ. For the CDR3, the DNA is TGTGCCAGCAGCAACCAGGTCGATGAGCAGTTCTTC. Its protein product is CASSNQVDEQFF. The full variable domain, rest sourced from reference TRBV7-6 and TRBJ2-1, is GAGVSQSPRYKVTKRGQDVALRCDPISGHVSLYWYRQALGQGPEFLTYFNYEAQQDKSGLPNDRFSAERPEGSISTLTIQRTEQRDSAMYRCASSNQVDEQFFGPGTRLTVL.

The V call is TRBV4-2, the J call TRBJ2-7; 10 nucleotides align to TRBD2. The germline gives CDR1 LGHNA, CDR2 YNFKEQ. The CDR3 is 16 amino acids. V shed 0 bases and J 0 bases; nucleotides not matched to a gene: 2. The CDR3 loop is CASSQEGTSASYEQYF. CDR3 bases: TGTGCCAGCAGCCAAGAAGGGACTAGCGCCTCCTACGAGCAGTACTTC.